The 4 T cell receptor beta chains given below trace back to one sample, sequenced in a study of shared clonotypes between healthy human individuals. The repertoire was sequenced with immunoSEQ multiplex PCR; TCRdb's copy has only in-frame clones and lacks some. The table shows hundreds of thousands of clones, with about 95% occurring only once. Cells designated naive CD8 were CD45RO-negative and were positively selected for CCR7, with terminally differentiated effector memory CD45RA+ cells excluded. The material sequenced was naive CD8+ T cells sorted from blood. The receptor set was obtained from a woman in her 30s in good health.

V is TRBV27 and J is TRBJ2-7; 9 bases are shared with TRBD1. This CDR3 comprises 16 residues. The trim removed 5 bases at V and 5 bases at J, leaving 13 bases unmatched. CDR1 is MNHEY and CDR2 is SMNVEV in the germline V gene (reference sequence). The CDR3 reads CASSALVGTGTHEQYF. Written as DNA, the CDR3 is TGTGCCAGCAGTGCCCTGGTGGGGACAGGGACCCACGAGCAGTACTTC.

This chain joins TRBV5-4 and TRBJ1-6, with D unresolved. Trimming shortened V by 2 bases and J by 8 bases, and 11 bases separated the two germline ends. This CDR3 has 14 amino acids. Looked up from germline, CDR1 is SGHNT and CDR2 is YYREEE (reference sequence). The CDR3 is CASSLDNHYSPLHF. For the CDR3, the DNA is TGTGCCAGCAGCTTAGACAATCATTATTCACCCCTCCACTTT.

The V call is TRBV7-6, the J call TRBJ1-2; the match to TRBD1 covers 10 bases. Trimming took 5 bases from V and 2 from J; bases not matched to a gene: 8. CDR1 and CDR2 from the germline V gene are SGHVS and FNYEAQ. The CDR3 extends over 16 amino acids. CDR3 nucleotide sequence: TGTGCCAGCAGCCCTTCTCGGACAGGGGGGAACTATGGCTACACCTTC. This encodes CASSPSRTGGNYGYTF.

The rearrangement joins TRBV27 to TRBJ2-2; D is ambiguous. The CDR3 covers 12 residues. CDR1 is MNHEY, CDR2 SMNVEV, per germline (reference sequence). The V end was cut by 7 bases, the J end by 8 bases, with 11 bases between. CDR3 bases: TGTGCCAGCACAGAAATCGGGGGGGAGCTGTTTTTT. This sequence encodes CASTEIGGELFF.